A selection of T cell receptor beta chains follows, all from one sample in a study of T cell changes during pregnancy in multiple sclerosis. This table comes from immunoSEQ multiplex PCR, and its TCRdb copy is limited to in-frame clones, with some not included. Among some 100,000 clones listed, around 93% were seen once. This specimen consisted of peripheral blood, obtained before pregnancy. These receptors all come from a female donor with multiple sclerosis, enrolled in a pregnancy study. Both conserved end residues are part of each CDR3. The D gene is left open where the match is weak. Clone sizes are given selectively: once, few, many, or a class where the clone is expanded.

J gene: TRBJ2-7; V gene: TRBV6-5; clone size: NA; D gene: NA; CDR3 protein: CASSYGDSGEQYF; CDR3 DNA: TGTGCCAGCAGTTACGGAGATTCGGGGGAGCAGTACTTC
J gene: TRBJ2-7; V gene: TRBV19; clone size: NA; D gene: NA; CDR3 protein: CASSLRTGNEQYF; CDR3 DNA: TGTGCCAGTAGTCTGCGGACTGGGAACGAGCAGTACTTC
J gene: TRBJ2-7; V gene: TRBV7-9; clone size: NA; D gene: TRBD2; CDR3 protein: CASSPASGSYEQYF; CDR3 DNA: TGTGCCAGCAGCCCCGCTAGCGGGAGTTACGAGCAGTACTTC
J gene: TRBJ2-7; V gene: TRBV4-1; clone size: NA; D gene: TRBD1; CDR3 protein: CASSGQGTYEQYF; CDR3 DNA: TGCGCCAGCAGTGGACAGGGGACGTACGAGCAGTACTTC
J gene: TRBJ2-7; V gene: TRBV6-4; clone size: NA; D gene: NA; CDR3 protein: CASRKADPHEQYF; CDR3 DNA: TGTGCCAGCAGAAAAGCGGACCCCCACGAGCAGTACTTC
J gene: TRBJ2-7; V gene: TRBV5-6; clone size: NA; D gene: NA; CDR3 protein: CASSDWTDPVGEQYF; CDR3 DNA: TGTGCCAGCAGCGATTGGACAGACCCGGTAGGCGAGCAGTACTTC
J gene: TRBJ2-1; V gene: TRBV6-1; clone size: NA; D gene: TRBD2; CDR3 protein: CASSDGGRAPEQFF; CDR3 DNA: TGTGCCAGCAGTGACGGCGGGAGGGCCCCTGAGCAGTTCTTC
J gene: TRBJ1-2; V gene: TRBV27; clone size: NA; D gene: NA; CDR3 protein: CASSLGRNYGYTF; CDR3 DNA: TGTGCCAGCAGCCTAGGTCGGAACTATGGCTACACCTTC
J gene: TRBJ1-5; V gene: TRBV4-1; clone size: NA; D gene: TRBD1; CDR3 protein: CASSQETGMNQPQHF; CDR3 DNA: TGCGCCAGCAGCCAAGAGACAGGGATGAATCAGCCCCAGCATTTT
J gene: TRBJ1-4; V gene: TRBV4-1; clone size: NA; D gene: NA; CDR3 protein: CASSTTSGAINEKLFF; CDR3 DNA: TGCGCCAGCAGCACGACATCAGGGGCGATTAATGAAAAACTGTTTTTT
J gene: TRBJ2-2; V gene: TRBV5-1; clone size: NA; D gene: NA; CDR3 protein: CASSLEALLSGELFF; CDR3 DNA: TGCGCCAGCAGCTTAGAGGCCTTGCTAAGCGGGGAGCTGTTTTTT
J gene: TRBJ2-3; V gene: TRBV18; clone size: NA; D gene: TRBD1; CDR3 protein: CASSSGQGPDTQYF; CDR3 DNA: TGTGCCAGCTCATCGGGACAGGGGCCAGATACGCAGTATTTT
J gene: TRBJ1-5; V gene: TRBV30; clone size: once; D gene: TRBD1; CDR3 protein: CAWSVQGPNQPQHF; CDR3 DNA: TGTGCCTGGAGTGTACAGGGGCCGAATCAGCCCCAGCATTTT
J gene: TRBJ2-1; V gene: TRBV30; clone size: NA; D gene: NA; CDR3 protein: CAWSTIQGQFF; CDR3 DNA: TGTGCCTGGAGTACCATTCAGGGGCAGTTCTTC
J gene: TRBJ2-2; V gene: TRBV30; clone size: NA; D gene: TRBD1; CDR3 protein: CAWSVLGQAITGELFF; CDR3 DNA: TGTGCCTGGAGTGTACTGGGACAGGCCATCACCGGGGAGCTGTTTTTT
J gene: TRBJ1-1; V gene: TRBV7-9; clone size: NA; D gene: NA; CDR3 protein: CASSLAELEAFF; CDR3 DNA: TGTGCCAGCAGCTTAGCCGAGCTTGAAGCTTTCTTT
J gene: TRBJ2-7; V gene: TRBV29-1; clone size: once; D gene: NA; CDR3 protein: CSVRGLGQRFYEQYF; CDR3 DNA: TGCAGCGTCCGGGGGTTGGGACAGAGATTCTACGAGCAGTACTTC
J gene: TRBJ2-1; V gene: TRBV30; clone size: NA; D gene: TRBD1; CDR3 protein: CAWTGQGKAPYNEQFF; CDR3 DNA: TGTGCCTGGACCGGACAGGGGAAGGCTCCCTACAATGAGCAGTTCTTC
J gene: TRBJ1-5; V gene: TRBV6-9; clone size: NA; D gene: TRBD1; CDR3 protein: CASSYTGQGKSGDQPQHF; CDR3 DNA: TGTGCCAGCAGTTATACGGGACAGGGAAAGTCAGGGGATCAGCCCCAGCATTTT
J gene: TRBJ2-3; V gene: TRBV4-1; clone size: NA; D gene: NA; CDR3 protein: CASSQDGSTQYF; CDR3 DNA: TGCGCCAGCAGCCAAGACGGGAGTACGCAGTATTTT
J gene: TRBJ2-1; V gene: TRBV9; clone size: NA; D gene: NA; CDR3 protein: CASSAGGTPSQEQFF; CDR3 DNA: TGTGCCAGCAGCGCAGGTGGGACTCCCTCCCAGGAGCAGTTCTTC